The 29 T cell receptor beta chains below all came from one sample that was sequenced in a study of T cell responses to AZD1222 COVID-19 vaccine. Produced via immunoSEQ multiplex PCR; TCRdb's table is partial and in-frame only. Of 130,000 to 150,000 clones in the sample, about 90% were seen once. The material was peripheral blood, obtained on day 0 of AZD1222 vaccination. Source of these receptors: an adult in good health.

This rearrangement joins TRBV18 to TRBJ1-5; D is unclear. Germline CDR1 KGHSH, CDR2 LQKENI. V gave up 5 bases and J gave up 4 bases, with 9 bases separating them. This CDR3 contains 13 residues. The CDR3 spells CASSSLRNQPQHF. CDR3 DNA: TGTGCCAGCTCATCGCTGAGGAATCAGCCCCAGCATTTT.

V gene TRBV6-5 combines with J gene TRBJ2-3, with D tentatively TRBD2 (5 bases). V gave up 6 bases and J gave up 0 bases, with 13 bases separating them. Germline V gene sequence: CDR1 MNHEY, CDR2 SVGAGI. The CDR3 is made up of 15 amino acids. As DNA, the CDR3 is TGTGCCAGCAGGCGGGCGGCTCTAAGCACAGATACGCAGTATTTT. Translation: CASRRAALSTDTQYF.

This clone has only a few counts. This chain connects TRBV7-2 to TRBJ2-3; D is perhaps TRBD2 (6 bases). Trimming shortened V by 2 bases and J by 2 bases, and 11 bases separated the two germline ends. Germline assignment: CDR1 SGHTA and CDR2 FQGNSA. The CDR3 covers 15 residues. The CDR3 DNA reads TGTGCCAGCAGCTTATGGGGCGGGAACACAGATACGCAGTATTTT. It yields the protein CASSLWGGNTDTQYF.

V gene TRBV9 combines with J gene TRBJ2-5, with 11 bases that match TRBD2. The CDR3 is 16 residues long. CDR1 and CDR2 (germline): SGDLS, YYNGEE. V shed 0 bases, J shed 5 bases, and the junction held 6 bases outside the gene matches. The CDR3 sequence is CASSVVLAGGLETQYF. The CDR3 DNA follows: TGTGCCAGCAGCGTAGTATTAGCGGGGGGGCTGGAGACCCAGTACTTC.

This clone came up once. The CDR3 sequence is CASTDRLTDTQYF. The DNA of the CDR3 is TGCGCCAGCACCGACAGGCTCACAGATACGCAGTATTTT. The genes are TRBV5-1 and TRBJ2-3; tentative D call: TRBD1 (6 bases). Germline V lookup: CDR1 SGHRS, CDR2 YFSETQ. V shed 6 bases and J shed 2 bases, with 10 bases lying between them. The CDR3 is 13 amino acids.

The V and J genes are TRBV9 and TRBJ1-2; D gene uncertain. V lost 0 bases and J 9 bases, leaving 12 bases between the germline ends. CDR1 SGDLS and CDR2 YYNGEE come from the germline V gene. The CDR3 sequence is 13 residues long. DNA for the CDR3: TGTGCCAGCAGCGTAGGAACGGATTGGCGCTACACCTTC. Encoded protein: CASSVGTDWRYTF.

V and J are TRBV12-5 and TRBJ2-1, with 7 bases lining up with TRBD2. The ends lost 7 bases at V and 6 bases at J; junction bases unmatched: 12. The CDR3 loop spans 15 amino acids. Germline V gene data show CDR1 as LGHNT and CDR2 as FRNRAP. The CDR3 sequence: CASASGGSVGNEQFF. CDR3 coding DNA: TGTGCTAGTGCCTCAGGCGGGAGTGTTGGCAATGAGCAGTTCTTC.

Worth noting for this clone: A read error may account for a junction end that differs from germline. V and J are TRBV19 and TRBJ2-7; a possible D gene is TRBD1 (5 bases). From germline, CDR1 is LNHDA and CDR2 SQIVND (reference sequence). The CDR3 is 15 residues long. CDR3 in amino acids: CASSIEAQGSSEQYF. The CDR3 region has the DNA TGTGCCAGTAGTATAGAGGCCCAGGGCTCCTCCGAGCAGTACTTC. Full variable domain (missing parts from reference TRBV19 and TRBJ2-7): DGGITQSPKYLFRKEGQNVTLSCEQNLNHDAMYWYRQDPGQGLRLIYYSQIVNDFQKGDIAEGYSVSREKKESFPLTVTSAQKNPTAFYLCASSIEAQGSSEQYFGPGTRLTVT.

V and J are TRBV18 and TRBJ2-5, with no clear D. Germline V lookup: CDR1 KGHSH, CDR2 LQKENI. V shed 0 bases and J shed 1 base, with 6 bases lying between them. The CDR3 spans 14 residues. CDR3 nucleotides: TGTGCCAGCTCACCACCATCGCTCCAAGAGACCCAGTACTTC. This gives the protein CASSPPSLQETQYF. The full variable domain, with the rest looked up from reference TRBV18 and TRBJ2-5, is NAGVMQNPRHLVRRRGQEARLRCSPMKGHSHVYWYRQLPEEGLKFMVYLQKENIIDESGMPKERFSAEFPKEGPSILRIQQVVRGDSAAYFCASSPPSLQETQYFGPGTRLLVL.

Only a few counts were recorded for this clone. The V and J genes are TRBV5-4 and TRBJ1-2; maybe TRBD1 (5 bases). Trimming pared 8 bases from V and 4 bases from J, leaving 21 bases between. Germline values: CDR1 SGHNT, CDR2 YYREEE (reference sequence). This CDR3 is 15 amino acids long. The CDR3 DNA follows: TGTGCCAGTACTGGGGCCGGACGCCCATTCTATGGCTACACCTTC. Its protein is CASTGAGRPFYGYTF.

The chain employs TRBV6-5 and TRBJ1-2; D might be TRBD1 (6 bases). The length of the CDR3 is 15 residues. Trimming stripped 6 bases from V and 2 bases from J, with 16 bases between. The germline V gene has CDR1 MNHEY and CDR2 SVGAGI. The DNA for the CDR3 is TGTGCCAGCAGCCGGACAGTGGGTGCGAACTATGGCTACACCTTC. Translated, it gives CASSRTVGANYGYTF.

V and J are TRBV28 and TRBJ1-1; 8 nucleotides agree with TRBD1. Trimming at V came to 6 bases and at J to 4 bases, leaving 7 bases not matched to a gene. CDR3 length: 14 residues. Germline CDR1 is MDHEN and CDR2 is SYDVKM. The CDR3 protein is CASRNRGDGTEAFF. CDR3 nucleotide sequence: TGTGCCAGCAGGAACAGGGGGGACGGCACTGAAGCTTTCTTT. Based on the CDR3 plus reference TRBV28 and TRBJ1-1, the full variable domain is DVKVTQSSRYLVKRTGEKVFLECVQDMDHENMFWYRQDPGLGLRLIYFSYDVKMKEKGDIPEGYSVSREKKERFSLILESASTNQTSMYLCASRNRGDGTEAFFGQGTRLTVV.

This sequence joins TRBV15 and TRBJ1-2; 10 bases agree with TRBD1. J gave up 2 bases and V 5 bases, and 5 bases lay outside the gene matches. The V gene's germline CDR1 is LNHNV and CDR2 YYDKDF (reference sequence). This CDR3 has 15 amino acids. CDR3 loop: CATSLMGQGNYGYTF. The CDR3 bases are TGTGCCACCAGCTTGATGGGACAGGGGAACTATGGCTACACCTTC.

V is TRBV25-1 and J is TRBJ1-2, with a weak D call TRBD1 (6 bases). Germline CDR1 and CDR2: MGHDK and SYGVNS. The CDR3 loop spans 15 amino acids. V shed 5 bases and J shed 5 bases, with 18 bases lying between them. The CDR3 region is CASSWRNGGWYGYTF. The CDR3 DNA sequence: TGTGCCAGCAGTTGGAGAAACGGGGGCTGGTATGGCTACACCTTC.

The chain is built from TRBV3-1 (or the pseudogene TRBV3-2) and TRBJ2-3; D is possibly TRBD2 (5 bases). The CDR3 spans 17 residues. V was cut by 1 base and J by 6 bases, with 20 bases left in between. Germline CDR1 is LGHDT and CDR2 is YNNKEL (reference sequence). The CDR3 DNA sequence: TGTGCCAGCAGCCAAGGGGGTGGTTTCGGGCGAGGGGATACGCAGTATTTT. Translating it yields CASSQGGGFGRGDTQYF.

The chain combines TRBV9 with TRBJ1-1; TRBD1 aligns across 7 bases. V trimming: 0 bases; J trimming: 3 bases; junction bases outside the gene matches: 5. Germline CDR1 SGDLS, CDR2 YYNGEE. This CDR3 comprises 15 residues. The CDR3 protein is CASSVGQGDDTEAFF. CDR3 DNA: TGTGCCAGCAGCGTAGGCCAGGGGGACGACACTGAAGCTTTCTTT.

This rearrangement joins TRBV6-6 to TRBJ1-2; TRBD1 might be the D (5 bases). Trimming stripped 11 bases from V and 1 base from J, with 14 bases between. The germline V gene encodes CDR1 MNHNY and CDR2 SVGAGI (reference sequence). There are 13 residues in the CDR3. The CDR3 DNA sequence: TGTGCCGCGGCGGGACTTCTTAACTATGGCTACACCTTC. Protein: CAAAGLLNYGYTF.

The V and J genes are TRBV7-2 and TRBJ1-5, with a possible D match to TRBD1 (6 bases). The germline CDR1 and CDR2 sequences are SGHTA and FQGNSA. The CDR3 sequence is 14 residues long. V lost 6 bases to trimming and J lost 4 bases, with 13 bases between them. CDR3 sequence (DNA): TGTGCCAGCAGTGACGGGACACCAAATCAGCCCCAGCATTTT. Amino acid sequence: CASSDGTPNQPQHF.

The rearrangement uses TRBV27 and TRBJ2-1; 7 nucleotides match TRBD2. The germline gives CDR1 MNHEY, CDR2 SMNVEV (reference sequence). V shed 5 bases, J shed 4 bases, and the junction held 8 bases outside the gene matches. This CDR3 contains 15 residues. CDR3 nucleotide sequence: TGTGCCAGCAGTACCCTCCGGCGGGGGTACAATGAGCAGTTCTTC. As protein: CASSTLRRGYNEQFF.

This chain uses TRBV2 with TRBJ1-5; no reliable D call. With 6 bases removed from V and 7 bases from J, the gap between germline ends came to 7 bases. Germline V lookup: CDR1 SNHLY, CDR2 FYNNEI. The CDR3 length is 11 residues. As DNA, the CDR3 is TGTGCCAGCAGACCTCAACAGCCCCAGCATTTT. Protein product: CASRPQQPQHF. The full variable domain, with the rest looked up from reference TRBV2 and TRBJ1-5, is EPEVTQTPSHQVTQMGQEVILRCVPISNHLYFYWYRQILGQKVEFLVSFYNNEISEKSEIFDDQFSVERPDGSNFTLKIRSTKLEDSAMYFCASRPQQPQHFGDGTRLSIL.

This sequence joins TRBV9 and TRBJ1-2, with D possibly TRBD1 on 5 matching bases. The CDR3 spans 14 residues. Trimming cost V 1 base and J 4 bases, with 11 bases left between them. Per the germline V gene, CDR1 is SGDLS and CDR2 is YYNGEE. This CDR3 reads CASSVLQGGYGYTF. The CDR3 nucleotides read TGTGCCAGCAGCGTATTGCAGGGCGGCTATGGCTACACCTTC.

The V call is TRBV4-3, the J call TRBJ2-2, with D hard to call. Trimming pared 3 bases from V and 4 bases from J, leaving 9 bases between. There are 14 residues in the CDR3. The germline V gene has CDR1 LGHNA and CDR2 YSLEER. The CDR3 region has the DNA TGCGCCAGCAGCCACACCCCAGGCACCGGGGAGCTGTTTTTT. Encoded protein: CASSHTPGTGELFF.

This clone was recorded a few times. J is TRBJ2-7 and V is TRBV25-1; TRBD1 is a possible D gene (6 bases). The ends were cut back, 1 base at V and 2 bases at J, with 12 bases in the middle. The CDR3 is made up of 15 amino acids. CDR1 and CDR2 (germline): MGHDK, SYGVNS. CDR3 nucleotides: TGTGCCAGCAGTGAATCAACAGGGACCCCCTACGAGCAGTACTTC. Translated, it gives CASSESTGTPYEQYF.

The genes are TRBV25-1 and TRBJ2-7; D not certain. CDR1 and CDR2 from the germline V gene are MGHDK and SYGVNS. The CDR3 has 13 residues. Trimming stripped 3 bases from V and 0 bases from J, with 6 bases between. The CDR3 DNA reads TGTGCCAGCAGTGACCGGGCCTCCTACGAGCAGTACTTC. As protein: CASSDRASYEQYF.

This rearrangement joins TRBV28 to TRBJ2-1, with 11 bases matching TRBD2. This CDR3 is built from 16 residues. Germline CDR1 and CDR2: MDHEN and SYDVKM. V lost 1 base to trimming and J lost 5 bases; unmatched junction nucleotides: 4. The CDR3 region has the DNA TGTGCCAGCAGTTTATACCCGGGACTAGCGGACAATGAGCAGTTCTTC. Its translation: CASSLYPGLADNEQFF. Full variable domain (rest looked up from reference TRBV28 and TRBJ2-1): DVKVTQSSRYLVKRTGEKVFLECVQDMDHENMFWYRQDPGLGLRLIYFSYDVKMKEKGDIPEGYSVSREKKERFSLILESASTNQTSMYLCASSLYPGLADNEQFFGPGTRLTVL.

Comments on this clone: The junction departs from germline at one end; a sequencing error may be responsible. The chain carries TRBV2 and TRBJ2-7; the D gene is possibly TRBD1 (6 bases). This CDR3 is built from 12 residues. The germline V gene encodes CDR1 SNHLY and CDR2 FYNNEI. The CDR3 region has the DNA TGTGCCAGCAGCGTCTCCGGGACAAGGCGAGACTTC. It encodes CASSVSGTRRDF. Drawing the rest from reference TRBV2 and TRBJ2-7, the complete variable domain is EPEVTQTPSHQVTQMGQEVILRCVPISNHLYFYWYRQILGQKVEFLVSFYNNEISEKSEIFDDQFSVERPDGSNFTLKIRSTKLEDSAMYFCASSVSGTRRDFGPGTRLTVT.

The J gene is TRBJ2-7, the V gene TRBV6-2 or TRBV6-3, with D perhaps being TRBD1 or TRBD2 (5 bases each). Trimming removed 5 bases at V and 6 bases at J, with 20 bases between. CDR3 length equals 15 residues. Germline assignment: CDR1 MNHEY and CDR2 SVGEGT. CDR3 coding DNA: TGTGCCAGCAGTCTCTCGGGACCCGGACTTTGCGAGCAGTACTTC. This sequence encodes CASSLSGPGLCEQYF.

The rearrangement links TRBV5-4 to TRBJ2-1, with D tentatively TRBD1 (6 bases). Trimming cost V 6 bases and J 14 bases, with 21 bases left between them. CDR3 length equals 13 residues. CDR1 is SGHNT, CDR2 YYREEE, per germline (reference sequence). CDR3 region: CASTTNREGREFF. CDR3 in DNA: TGTGCCAGCACAACAAACAGGGAAGGCCGCGAGTTCTTC.

V usage is TRBV5-6 and J usage is TRBJ1-2, with 9 bases identical to TRBD1. Trimming removed 1 base from V and 3 bases from J; junction bases left unmatched: 4. Per germline, CDR1 SGHDT and CDR2 YYEEEE. The CDR3 runs 15 residues. CDR3 region: CASSLRGQGDYGYTF. Written as DNA, the CDR3 is TGTGCCAGCAGCTTGAGGGGACAGGGAGACTATGGCTACACCTTC.